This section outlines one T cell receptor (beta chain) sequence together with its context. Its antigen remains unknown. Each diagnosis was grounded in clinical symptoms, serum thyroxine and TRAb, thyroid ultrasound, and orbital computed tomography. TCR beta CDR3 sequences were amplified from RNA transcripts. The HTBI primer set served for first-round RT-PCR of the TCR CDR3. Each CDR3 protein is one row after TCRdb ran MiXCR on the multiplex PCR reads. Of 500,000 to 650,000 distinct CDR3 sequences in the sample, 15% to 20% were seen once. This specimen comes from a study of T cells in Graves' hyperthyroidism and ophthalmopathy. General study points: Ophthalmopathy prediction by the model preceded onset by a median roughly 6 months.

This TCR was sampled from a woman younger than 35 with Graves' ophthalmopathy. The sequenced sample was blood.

This chain's CDR3 is CASSINGVDQPQHF. The CDR3 coding sequence is TGTGCCAGCAGTATCAACGGGGTGGATCAGCCCCAGCATTTT. The gene calls are TRBV6-1 and TRBJ1-5; D unclear. V lost 5 bases and J 5 bases, leaving 13 bases between the germline ends. CDR1 MNHNS and CDR2 SASEGT come from the germline V gene. The CDR3 sequence is 14 residues long.